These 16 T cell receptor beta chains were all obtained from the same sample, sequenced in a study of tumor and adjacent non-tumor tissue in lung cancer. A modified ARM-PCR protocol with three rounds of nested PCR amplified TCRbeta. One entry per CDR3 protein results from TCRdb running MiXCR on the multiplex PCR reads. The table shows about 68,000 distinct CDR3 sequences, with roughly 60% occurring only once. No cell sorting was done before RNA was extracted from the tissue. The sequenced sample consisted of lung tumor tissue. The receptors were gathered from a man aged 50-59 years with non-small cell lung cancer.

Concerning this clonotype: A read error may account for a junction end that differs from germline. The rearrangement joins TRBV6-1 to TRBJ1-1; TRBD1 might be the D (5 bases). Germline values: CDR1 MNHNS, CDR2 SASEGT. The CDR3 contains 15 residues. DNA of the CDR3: TGTGCCGGCAGCCTTGCGGGACGTACGAACACTGAAGCTTTCTTT. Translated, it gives CAGSLAGRTNTEAFF.

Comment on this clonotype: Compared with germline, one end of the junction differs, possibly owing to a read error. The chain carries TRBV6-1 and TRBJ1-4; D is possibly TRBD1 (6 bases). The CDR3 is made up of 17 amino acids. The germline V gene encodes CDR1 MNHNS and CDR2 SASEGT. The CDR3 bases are TGCGCCAGCAGTGGCGTCCTATTCGGGGGCACAAATGAAAAACTGTTTTTT. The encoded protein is CASSGVLFGGTNEKLFF.

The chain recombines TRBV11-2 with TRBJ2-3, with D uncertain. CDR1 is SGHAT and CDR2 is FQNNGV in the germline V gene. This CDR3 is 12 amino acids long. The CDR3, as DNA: TGTGTCAGTAGCCTCAATTCAGATACGCAGTATTTT. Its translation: CVSSLNSDTQYF.

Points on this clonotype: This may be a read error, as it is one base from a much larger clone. CDR3 bases: TGCAGTGCGTATCAGCCTCCTAGCAACGACTCACTCGAGCAGTACTTC. Translated, it gives CSAYQPPSNDSLEQYF. The V gene is TRBV20-1, the J gene TRBJ2-7, with D perhaps matching TRBD2 (5 bases). V lost 6 bases, J lost 6 bases, and 27 bases lay in between. Germline V gene data show CDR1 as DFQATT and CDR2 as SNEGSKA (reference sequence). This CDR3 is built from 16 residues.

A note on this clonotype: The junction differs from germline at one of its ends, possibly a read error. In nucleotides, the CDR3 is TGTGCCAACACCCTTATGAGCTATAATTCACCCCTCCACTTT. Its protein product is CANTLMSYNSPLHF. The rearrangement joins TRBV10-2 to TRBJ1-6; D unresolved. The CDR3 runs to 14 residues. Germline V gene data show CDR1 as WSHSY and CDR2 as SAAADI.

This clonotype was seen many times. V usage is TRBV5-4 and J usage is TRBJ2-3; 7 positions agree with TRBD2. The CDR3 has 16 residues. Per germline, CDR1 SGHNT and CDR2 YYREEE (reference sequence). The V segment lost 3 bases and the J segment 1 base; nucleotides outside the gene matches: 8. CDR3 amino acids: CASSSGLDGGTDTQYF. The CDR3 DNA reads TGTGCCAGCAGCTCAGGACTAGATGGGGGCACAGATACGCAGTATTTT.

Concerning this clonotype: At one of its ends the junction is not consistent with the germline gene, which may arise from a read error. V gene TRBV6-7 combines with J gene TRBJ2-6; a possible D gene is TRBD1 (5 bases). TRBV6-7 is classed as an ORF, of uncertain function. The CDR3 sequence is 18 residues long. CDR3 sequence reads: CASSFRLTPVSGANVMTF. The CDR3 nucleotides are TGTGCCAGCAGTTTCCGGTTGACGCCTGTGTCTGGGGCCAACGTCATGACTTTC.

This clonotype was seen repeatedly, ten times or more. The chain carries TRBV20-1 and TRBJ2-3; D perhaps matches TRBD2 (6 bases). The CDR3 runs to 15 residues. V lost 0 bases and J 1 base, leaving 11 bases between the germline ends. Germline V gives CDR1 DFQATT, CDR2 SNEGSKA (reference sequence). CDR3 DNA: TGCAGTGCTAGAGACGGCGGGATTGGCACAGATACGCAGTATTTT. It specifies CSARDGGIGTDTQYF.

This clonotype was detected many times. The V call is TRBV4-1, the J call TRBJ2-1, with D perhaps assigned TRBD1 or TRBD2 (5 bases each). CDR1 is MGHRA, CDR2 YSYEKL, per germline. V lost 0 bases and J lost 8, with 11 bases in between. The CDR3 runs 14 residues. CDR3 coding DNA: TGCGCCAGCAGCCAAGATACCCTGGGGGATGAGCAGTTCTTC. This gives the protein CASSQDTLGDEQFF.

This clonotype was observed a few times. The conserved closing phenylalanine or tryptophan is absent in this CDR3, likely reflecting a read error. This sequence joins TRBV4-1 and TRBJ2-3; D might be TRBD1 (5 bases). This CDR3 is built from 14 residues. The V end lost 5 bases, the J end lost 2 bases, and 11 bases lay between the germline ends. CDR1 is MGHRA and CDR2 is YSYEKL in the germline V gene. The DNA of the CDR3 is TGCGCCAGCAGCTCCCAGGGCTACACAGATACGCAGTATCTT. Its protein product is CASSSQGYTDTQYL.

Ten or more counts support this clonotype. The CDR3 sequence is CASSTGAPGANVLTF. CDR3 sequence (DNA): TGTGCCAGCTCAACAGGGGCACCTGGGGCCAACGTCCTGACTTTC. The chain combines TRBV2 with TRBJ2-6; 7 nucleotides line up with TRBD1. The CDR3 length is 15 residues. V shed 8 bases and J 2 bases; nucleotides not matched to a gene: 6. Germline CDR1 SNHLY, CDR2 FYNNEI.

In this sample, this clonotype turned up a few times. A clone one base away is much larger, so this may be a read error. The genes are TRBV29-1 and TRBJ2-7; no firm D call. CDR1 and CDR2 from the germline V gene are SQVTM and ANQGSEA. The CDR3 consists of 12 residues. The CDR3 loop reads CSVGGNSYELYF. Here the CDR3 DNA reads TGCAGCGTTGGTGGAAACTCCTACGAGCTGTACTTC.

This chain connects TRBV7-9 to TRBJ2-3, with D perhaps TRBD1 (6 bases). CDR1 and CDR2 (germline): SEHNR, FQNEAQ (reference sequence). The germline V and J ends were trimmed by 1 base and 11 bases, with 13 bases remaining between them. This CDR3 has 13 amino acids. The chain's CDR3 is CASSLGVGAMQYF. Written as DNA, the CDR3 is TGTGCCAGCAGCTTAGGCGTGGGGGCAATGCAGTATTTT.

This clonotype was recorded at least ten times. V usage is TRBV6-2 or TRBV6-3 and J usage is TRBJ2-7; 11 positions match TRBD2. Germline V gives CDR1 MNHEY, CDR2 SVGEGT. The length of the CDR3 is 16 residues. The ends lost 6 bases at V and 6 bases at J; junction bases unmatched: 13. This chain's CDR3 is CASSTTSLAGGREQYF. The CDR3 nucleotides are TGTGCCAGCAGCACCACCTCCCTAGCGGGAGGACGCGAGCAGTACTTC.

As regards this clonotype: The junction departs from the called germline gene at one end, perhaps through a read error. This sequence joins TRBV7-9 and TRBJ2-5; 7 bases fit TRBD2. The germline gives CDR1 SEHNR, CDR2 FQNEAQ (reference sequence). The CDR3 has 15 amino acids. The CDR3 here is CASSSWAGAQEAQYF. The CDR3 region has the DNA TGTGCCAGCAGCTCCTGGGCGGGAGCACAAGAGGCCCAGTACTTC. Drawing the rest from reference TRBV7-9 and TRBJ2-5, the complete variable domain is DTGVSQNPRHKITKRGQNVTFRCDPISEHNRLYWYRQTLGQGPEFLTYFQNEAQLEKSRLLSDRFSAERPKGSFSTLEIQRTEQGDSAMYLCASSSWAGAQEAQYFGPGTRLLVL.

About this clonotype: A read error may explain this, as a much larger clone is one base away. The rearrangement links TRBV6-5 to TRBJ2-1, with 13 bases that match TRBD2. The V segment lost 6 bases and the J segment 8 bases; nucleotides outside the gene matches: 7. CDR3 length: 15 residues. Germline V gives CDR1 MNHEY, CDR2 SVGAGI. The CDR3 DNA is TGTGCCAGCAGCCCAGGGACTAGCGGGATCGATGAGCAGTTCTTC. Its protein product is CASSPGTSGIDEQFF.